This T cell receptor beta chain was identified during a study of blood T cells in healthy people across ages. General study findings and limits: The long-lived group displayed more naive CD4+ cells, plus higher diversity, than the aged donors did.

Germline lookup yields CDR1 DFQATT and CDR2 SNEGSKA (reference sequence). The CDR3 runs to 20 residues. This clonotype has only one observation. Its antigen remains unknown. Compared with germline, one end of the junction differs, possibly owing to a read error. The use of a sample-barcoded 5' primer and a J-beta primer mix characterized a second PCR of about 6 to 11 cycles. Sequencing recovered at least 2.5 million CDR3-containing paired-end reads from each sample. TCRdb re-called the 5' RACE reads with MiXCR, one entry per CDR3 protein. The table has under 1,000,000 distinct CDR3 sequences, around 36% seen once; the top ten hold under 15%.

The chain employs TRBV20-1 and TRBJ2-3; D may be TRBD2 (6 bases). Source material: blood. This TCR was sampled from a man aged 18 to 29 in good health. CDR3 in amino acids: CSARDTNLAFAGSLSDAQYF. In DNA, the CDR3 is TGCAGTGCTAGAGATACGAACTTAGCGTTTGCGGGGTCATTATCAGATGCGCAGTATTTT.